This is a list of T cell receptor beta chains from one sample in a study of cytomegalovirus exposure and HLA in healthy donors. The repertoire was sequenced with immunoSEQ multiplex PCR; TCRdb's copy has only in-frame clones and lacks some. The table lists 200,000 to 300,000 clones, roughly four fifths of them singletons. The material sequenced was PBMCs. The receptors here all came from a woman aged 40 to 55 in good health and CMV-seropositive. Each CDR3 is given with its conserved first and last residue. The D gene is left open where the match is weak. Expanded clones get a size class; other rows say once, few or many, or leave the size out.

>NA|TRBV6-6|TRBJ2-7|TRBD2
TGTGCCAGCACCCCCGGACTAGCCGAGCAGTACTTC
CASTPGLAEQYF
>NA|TRBV19|TRBJ2-2|NA
TGTGCCAGTAGTCCCCGAGACAGAAACACCGGGGAGCTGTTTTTT
CASSPRDRNTGELFF
>NA|TRBV4-3|TRBJ2-2|TRBD2
TGCGCCAGCAGCCAAGATCGAATCGGGAGGGATACCGGGGAGCTGTTTTTT
CASSQDRIGRDTGELFF
>NA|TRBV12-1|TRBJ2-3|NA
TGTGCCAGCAGCTACCTCGGGACTAGCGGGAGTAGCACAGATACGCAGTATTTT
CASSYLGTSGSSTDTQYF
>NA|TRBV11-1|TRBJ2-5|NA
TGTGCCAGCAGCTTAGGACTGTCCCAAGAGACCCAGTACTTC
CASSLGLSQETQYF
>once|TRBV30|TRBJ2-2|TRBD2
TGTGCCCAACGGGGCGGGAGGGCCCTTACCGGGGAGCTGTTTTTT
CAQRGGRALTGELFF
>NA|TRBV29-1|TRBJ2-1|TRBD2
TGCAGCGTTGAGGCCGGGAGGGGGGTCGGTGAGCAGTTCTTC
CSVEAGRGVGEQFF
>NA|TRBV7-2|TRBJ2-3|TRBD1
TGTGCCAGCAGCCGGACAGGGAGCACAGATACGCAGTATTTT
CASSRTGSTDTQYF
>NA|TRBV5-4|TRBJ2-6|NA
TGTGCCAGCACCCCATCAGGGGCCAACGTCCTGACTTTC
CASTPSGANVLTF
>NA|TRBV28|TRBJ1-3|NA
TGTGCCAGCAGCCCTTTGGGGCAGGGACAAGGAAACACCATATATTTT
CASSPLGQGQGNTIYF
>NA|TRBV5-1|TRBJ1-1|NA
TGCGCCAGCATGAGGGACACGTTGAACACTGAAGCTTTCTTT
CASMRDTLNTEAFF
>NA|TRBV6-1|TRBJ2-2|TRBD2
TGTGCCAGCAGTGAGGTAGCGGGAGCCCCCGGGGAGCTGTTTTTT
CASSEVAGAPGELFF
>few|TRBV18|TRBJ2-5|TRBD1
TGTGCCAGCTCACCAAATCGGCCCGGGACAGGGGAAGAGACCCAGTACTTC
CASSPNRPGTGEETQYF
>NA|TRBV18|TRBJ2-2|NA
TGTGCCAGCACCCGGGACACCTCGAACACCGGGGAGCTGTTTTTT
CASTRDTSNTGELFF
>NA|TRBV19|TRBJ1-2|TRBD1
TGTGCCAGTAGCCCTACAGGGGGCGGCTATGGCTACACCTTC
CASSPTGGGYGYTF
>once|TRBV7-9|TRBJ2-6|TRBD1
TGTGCCAGCAGTTCAGGGGGCCCAGGGGCCAACGTCCTGACTTTC
CASSSGGPGANVLTF
>NA|TRBV27|TRBJ1-5|NA
TGTGCCAGCAGTTTATGGGGCAGCAATCAGCCCCAGCATTTT
CASSLWGSNQPQHF
>NA|TRBV6-5|TRBJ1-4|NA
TGTGCCAGCAGACGGGCGGGGACTGGTAATGAAAAACTGTTTTTT
CASRRAGTGNEKLFF
>NA|TRBV4-3|TRBJ2-1|NA
TGCGCCAGCAGCCTCGTGGGGCGGGACAGCTCCTACAATGAGCAGTTCTTC
CASSLVGRDSSYNEQFF
>NA|TRBV7-9|TRBJ1-1|TRBD1
TGTGCCAGCAGTTCGCGACAGGGGATCACTGAAGCTTTCTTT
CASSSRQGITEAFF
>NA|TRBV30|TRBJ1-2|TRBD1
TGTGCCTGGAGTGTAGGGACAGGGCTCCTCCATGGCTACACCTTC
CAWSVGTGLLHGYTF
>NA|TRBV30|TRBJ2-1|TRBD1
TGTGCCTGGAGTGTCCGACAGGGGGTGAGTCAGTTCTTC
CAWSVRQGVSQFF
>NA|TRBV6-5|TRBJ2-3|NA
TGTGCCAGCACCTTAGGAGGCACAGATACGCAGTATTTT
CASTLGGTDTQYF
>NA|TRBV4-3|TRBJ1-5|NA
TGCGCCAGCAGCCAAGCCCTCAGGGGTAGTCAGCCCCAGCATTTT
CASSQALRGSQPQHF
>NA|TRBV19|TRBJ2-7|NA
TGTGCCAGTAGTATTACCGGGACCTACGAGCAGTACTTC
CASSITGTYEQYF
>NA|TRBV30|TRBJ2-1|NA
TGTGCCTGGAGCGGGGAACAGTACAATGAGCAGTTCTTC
CAWSGEQYNEQFF
>NA|TRBV9|TRBJ1-1|NA
TGTGCCAGCAGCGTAGGGGGGGACACTGAAGCTTTCTTT
CASSVGGDTEAFF
>NA|TRBV5-1|TRBJ1-6|TRBD1
TGCGCCAGCAGCTTGGTTGGACAGGGTCGAAATTCACCCCTCCACTTT
CASSLVGQGRNSPLHF
>NA|TRBV18|TRBJ1-3|TRBD1
TGTGCCAGCTCACCATGGGACAGCTCAGGAACCCCTGGAAACACCATATATTTT
CASSPWDSSGTPGNTIYF
>NA|TRBV7-2|TRBJ1-2|TRBD1
TGTGCCAGCAGCCTCGTTGGACAGGAGCGTCGGGGCTACACCTTC
CASSLVGQERRGYTF